The clone carrying this T cell receptor (beta chain) appeared a few times. The data were obtained in a study of blood T cell repertoires in COVID-19. Looking at the study overall: The samples span acute and convalescent COVID-19 from the United States, Italy and Spain. T cells, B-cell-depleted T cells, or PBMCs supplied cDNA or gDNA.

Original analysis: Amplification of reference gene primers was used by the study to estimate nucleated cell counts. Assay: immunoSEQ multiplex PCR; the TCRdb copy retains only in-frame clones and omits some. For V, J and clone size, that table is used; D and trimming come from the DNA. The sample has about 150,000 clones, approximately 86% seen once. V lost 3 bases and J lost 4, with 16 bases in between. The V gene's germline CDR1 is LGHDT and CDR2 YNNKEL (reference sequence). The CDR3 runs to 16 residues. The chain couples TRBV3-1 (or the pseudogene TRBV3-2) to TRBJ1-5, with D unresolved. Material for sequencing was peripheral blood. The TCR was taken from a man aged 70-80 years with acute or convalescent COVID-19. CDR3 bases: TGTGCCAGCAGCCAGGGGAGGGTAGGGTTGAATCAGCCCCAGCATTTT. This gives the protein CASSQGRVGLNQPQHF.